Presented here are 15 T cell receptor beta chains from one specimen sequenced in a study of blood T cell repertoires in COVID-19. Profiled with immunoSEQ multiplex PCR; TCRdb holds only in-frame clones, not every one. Among some 150,000 clones listed, about 80% were seen once. Sample: peripheral blood. The receptors shown here come from a man aged 70 or older with acute or convalescent COVID-19.

J is TRBJ2-2 and V is TRBV28, with no clear D. The CDR3 has 14 amino acids. V was trimmed by 6 bases and J by 1 base, leaving 9 bases between them. The germline V gene encodes CDR1 MDHEN and CDR2 SYDVKM. CDR3 in amino acids: CASRSTGNTGELFF. The CDR3 DNA reads TGTGCCAGCAGGTCGACGGGGAACACCGGGGAGCTGTTTTTT. Combining the CDR3 with reference TRBV28 and TRBJ2-2 gives the whole variable domain DVKVTQSSRYLVKRTGEKVFLECVQDMDHENMFWYRQDPGLGLRLIYFSYDVKMKEKGDIPEGYSVSREKKERFSLILESASTNQTSMYLCASRSTGNTGELFFGEGSRLTVL.

Only one count was recorded for this clone. The CDR3 is CASSFGTGGYRGQPQHF. In nucleotides, the CDR3 is TGTGCCAGCAGTTTCGGGACAGGGGGTTATCGGGGTCAGCCCCAGCATTTT. The V and J genes are TRBV28 and TRBJ1-5; TRBD1 agrees at 11 bases. The V gene's germline CDR1 is MDHEN and CDR2 SYDVKM. CDR3 length equals 17 residues. J lost 6 bases, V lost 3 bases, and 10 bases had no gene match.

This chain's CDR3 is CASSFWDRGQRNTGELFF. CDR3 bases: TGTGCCAGCAGCTTTTGGGACAGGGGGCAAAGGAACACCGGGGAGCTGTTTTTT. This chain uses TRBV7-6 with TRBJ2-2; the match to TRBD1 covers 12 bases. The germline CDR1 and CDR2 sequences are SGHVS and FNYEAQ. This CDR3 has 18 residues. V was clipped by 3 bases and J by 1 base; unmatched bases: 6.

The rearrangement links TRBV5-5 to TRBJ1-1; 7 bases align to TRBD1. Germline V gene data show CDR1 as SGHKS and CDR2 as YYEKEE (reference sequence). This CDR3 has 15 amino acids. The V gene end was trimmed by 1 base and the J gene end by 5 bases; junction bases not matched to a gene: 8. The CDR3 is CASSLSDRVWTEAFF. As DNA, the CDR3 is TGTGCCAGCAGCTTGTCAGACAGGGTGTGGACTGAAGCTTTCTTT.

V and J are TRBV19 and TRBJ1-4; D is unresolved. The CDR3 is made up of 18 amino acids. V lost 6 bases to trimming and J lost 7 bases, with 27 bases between them. CDR1 and CDR2 (germline): LNHDA, SQIVND (reference sequence). The CDR3 spells CASSRESGRRLTGEKLFF. CDR3 coding DNA: TGTGCCAGTAGCCGTGAGAGCGGCAGGCGACTTACTGGTGAAAAACTGTTTTTT.

The chain couples TRBV24-1 to TRBJ1-2; 8 bases fit TRBD1. V shed 5 bases and J 0 bases; nucleotides not matched to a gene: 4. The CDR3 contains 15 residues. CDR1 and CDR2 from the germline V gene are KGHDR and SFDVKD. CDR3 protein: CATSGATGANYGYTF. CDR3 coding DNA: TGTGCCACCAGTGGCGCGACAGGGGCTAACTATGGCTACACCTTC.

The rearrangement uses TRBV4-1 and TRBJ2-1; a possible D gene is TRBD2 (5 bases). With 0 bases removed from V and 8 bases from J, the gap between germline ends came to 23 bases. Per germline, CDR1 MGHRA and CDR2 YSYEKL. The CDR3 extends over 18 amino acids. The CDR3 DNA follows: TGCGCCAGCAGCCAAGATCCCAACCTAGCTGGAGAAGGCGATGAGCAGTTCTTC. Protein: CASSQDPNLAGEGDEQFF.

The chain joins TRBV4-1 to TRBJ2-7; a possible D gene is TRBD1 (6 bases). Per germline, CDR1 MGHRA and CDR2 YSYEKL. The CDR3 loop spans 14 amino acids. V was shortened by 4 bases and J by 6 bases, with 16 bases between the two germline ends. The CDR3: CASSLTIQGPEQYF. The CDR3 DNA reads TGCGCCAGCAGCCTTACCATACAGGGTCCCGAGCAGTACTTC.

The J gene is TRBJ2-5, the V gene TRBV27; perhaps TRBD1 as D (6 bases). The V end lost 0 bases, the J end lost 2 bases, and 10 bases lay between the germline ends. Germline CDR1 reads MNHEY; CDR2 reads SMNVEV (reference sequence). The CDR3 runs 15 residues. This CDR3 reads CASSLSYRVQETQYF. The DNA for the CDR3 is TGTGCCAGCAGTTTATCCTACAGGGTACAAGAGACCCAGTACTTC.

The chain employs TRBV3-1 (or the pseudogene TRBV3-2) and TRBJ1-1, with a tentative D call TRBD1 (6 bases). The CDR3 is 15 residues long. In germline, CDR1 is LGHDT, CDR2 YNNKEL (reference sequence). Trimming removed 5 bases from V and 6 bases from J, with 19 bases in between. The CDR3 DNA reads as TGTGCCAGCAGCTATACAACGACAGGTGGTTCTGAAGCTTTCTTT. Translating it yields CASSYTTTGGSEAFF.

The genes are TRBV27 and TRBJ1-5; the D gene is possibly TRBD1 (5 bases). V lost 5 bases, J lost 7 bases, and 15 bases lay in between. Per germline, CDR1 MNHEY and CDR2 SMNVEV (reference sequence). The CDR3 length is 14 residues. The CDR3 bases are TGTGCCAGCAGTCTAACAGGAGGGTCCCAGCCCCAGCATTTT. It translates to CASSLTGGSQPQHF.

This clone was counted a single time. The V call is TRBV4-1, the J call TRBJ1-2; D is ambiguous. The CDR3 has 15 residues. Germline-derived CDR1 and CDR2 are MGHRA and YSYEKL. V was pared by 1 base and J by 8 bases, with 17 bases between. Here the CDR3 reads CASSQVPPNLRGYTF. The CDR3 DNA is TGCGCCAGCAGCCAAGTGCCACCTAACCTACGGGGCTACACCTTC.

This sequence joins TRBV7-2 and TRBJ2-5; the match to TRBD2 covers 16 bases. The trim removed 2 bases at V and 2 bases at J, leaving 5 bases unmatched. Germline V CDR1 and CDR2: SGHTA, FQGNSA. This CDR3 has 18 amino acids. This chain's CDR3 is CASSLNPGLAGGQETQYF. In DNA, the CDR3 is TGTGCCAGCAGCTTAAACCCGGGACTAGCGGGGGGGCAAGAGACCCAGTACTTC.

This rearrangement joins TRBV28 to TRBJ2-3, with 15 bases lining up with TRBD2. The germline CDR1 and CDR2 sequences are MDHEN and SYDVKM. V gave up 5 bases and J gave up 7 bases; unmatched junction bases: 7. The CDR3 is 16 amino acids. CDR3 in DNA: TGTGCCAGCAGTCTGGGACTAGCGGGAGGTGTGAATACGCAGTATTTT. Translated, it gives CASSLGLAGGVNTQYF.

J is TRBJ1-3 and V is TRBV3-1 (or the pseudogene TRBV3-2); TRBD1 agrees at 7 bases. Germline V gene data show CDR1 as LGHDT and CDR2 as YNNKEL (reference sequence). Trimming at V came to 6 bases and at J to 0 bases, leaving 5 bases not matched to a gene. The CDR3 has 15 amino acids. In DNA form, the CDR3 reads TGTGCCAGCAGTGGAACAGGGGACTCTGGAAACACCATATATTTT. Translation: CASSGTGDSGNTIYF.